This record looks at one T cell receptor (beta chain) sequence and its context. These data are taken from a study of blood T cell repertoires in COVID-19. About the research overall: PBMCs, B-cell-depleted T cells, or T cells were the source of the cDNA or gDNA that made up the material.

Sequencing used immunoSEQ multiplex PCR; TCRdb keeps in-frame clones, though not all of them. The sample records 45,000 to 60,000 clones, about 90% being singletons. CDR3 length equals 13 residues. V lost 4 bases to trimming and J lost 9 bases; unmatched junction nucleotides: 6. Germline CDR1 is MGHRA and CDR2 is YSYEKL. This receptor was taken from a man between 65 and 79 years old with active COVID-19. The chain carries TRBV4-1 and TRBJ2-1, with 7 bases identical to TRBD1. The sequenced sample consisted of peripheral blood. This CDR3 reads CASSPTGNGEQFF. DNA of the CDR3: TGCGCCAGCAGCCCGACAGGGAATGGTGAGCAGTTCTTC.